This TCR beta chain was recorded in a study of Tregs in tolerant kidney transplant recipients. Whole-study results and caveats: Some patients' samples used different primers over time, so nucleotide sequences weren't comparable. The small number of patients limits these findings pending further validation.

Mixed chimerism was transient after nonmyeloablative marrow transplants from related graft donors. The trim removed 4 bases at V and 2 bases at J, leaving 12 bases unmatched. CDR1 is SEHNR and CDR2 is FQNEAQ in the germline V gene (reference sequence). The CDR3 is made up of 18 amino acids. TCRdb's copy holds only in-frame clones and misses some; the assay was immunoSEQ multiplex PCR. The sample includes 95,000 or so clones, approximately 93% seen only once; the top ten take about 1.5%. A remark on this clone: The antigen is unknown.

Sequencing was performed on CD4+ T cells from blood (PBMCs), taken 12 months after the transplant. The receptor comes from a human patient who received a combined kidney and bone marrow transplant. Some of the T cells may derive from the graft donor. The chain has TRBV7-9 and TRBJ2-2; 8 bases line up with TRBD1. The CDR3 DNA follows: TGTGCCAGCAGCTCCAGGGGGCAGGTGTTGGTTAACACCGGGGAGCTGTTTTTT. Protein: CASSSRGQVLVNTGELFF.